These T cell receptor beta chains were read from a single sample in a study of shared clonotypes between healthy human individuals. Measured with immunoSEQ multiplex PCR; TCRdb has only the in-frame clones, and not every one. In the table there are some 1,100,000 clones, approximately 78% of which are singletons. Material: memory CD4+ T cells from PBMCs. These receptors were collected from a man younger than 35 in good health. Some clones in this sample may be carry-over from other donors' samples. CDR3s include the opening cysteine and the closing phenylalanine or tryptophan. A D gene is named only where the DNA matches it firmly. Size values are once, few and many counts, or a class for expanded clones, and some rows have none.

d_gene	v_gene	abundance	j_gene	CDR3nt	CDR3aa
TRBD1	TRBV5-1	once	TRBJ2-7	TGCGCCAGCAGCTTGGGGGACAGGGGTTTCTACGAGCAGTACTTC	CASSLGDRGFYEQYF
TRBD2	TRBV7-6	.	TRBJ2-1	TGTGCCAGCAGCTTAGAATGGACTAGCTCTCATATGGGTGAGCAGTTCTTC	CASSLEWTSSHMGEQFF
.	TRBV19	.	TRBJ1-4	TGTGCCAGTAGTATAGATCAATTGATCCCGCAGAAAGATAATGAAAAACTGTTTTTT	CASSIDQLIPQKDNEKLFF
TRBD2	TRBV10-1	few	TRBJ2-7	TGCGCCAGCAGTGAGCCCATTTTAGCGGGAGACTGCTACGAGCAGTACTTC	CASSEPILAGDCYEQYF
.	TRBV19	once	TRBJ2-1	TGTGCCAGTAGCCGGGACTCCGGTTCCTACAATGAGCAGTTCTTC	CASSRDSGSYNEQFF
.	TRBV30	.	TRBJ1-2	TGTGCCTGGGGCGAGGGGAACTATGGCTACACCTTC	CAWGEGNYGYTF
.	TRBV13	once	TRBJ1-2	TGTGCCAGCAACAAGGGGGGAACCTATGGCTACACCTTC	CASNKGGTYGYTF
.	TRBV7-8	.	TRBJ2-7	TGTGCCAGCAGCCCAGCAGTCCGGGGAAGGCACTTC	CASSPAVRGRHF
.	TRBV4-1	.	TRBJ2-2	TGCGCCAGCAGCCAACCCACTGAGGGGGGGGAGCTGTTTTTT	CASSQPTEGGELFF
TRBD2	TRBV27	.	TRBJ2-2	TGTGCCAGCACCCAAGGACTAGCGGGGACCGGGGAGCTGTTTTTT	CASTQGLAGTGELFF
TRBD1	TRBV7-2	.	TRBJ2-5	TGTGCCAGCAGCGCCACCGGGACAGCCCCATACTTC	CASSATGTAPYF
.	TRBV21-1	.	TRBJ2-7	TGTGCCAGCAGCAAAGGAGGCGGGCCAAGCTCCTACGAGCAGTACTTC	CASSKGGGPSSYEQYF
TRBD2	TRBV6-6	.	TRBJ2-1	TGTGCCAGCAGCCCAGCGGGAGTCGGCTACAATGAGCAGTTCTTC	CASSPAGVGYNEQFF
TRBD2	TRBV7-9	.	TRBJ2-5	TGTGCCAGCAACTTAGCGGGAGGGACGCGTGAGACCCAGTACTTC	CASNLAGGTRETQYF
.	TRBV6-5	once	TRBJ1-3	TGTGCCAGCAGTGGAGGAAACACCATATATTTT	CASSGGNTIYF
.	TRBV18	.	TRBJ1-1	TGTGCCAGCTCACCAAGTGGGGGGGAAGGTGTGGCTTTCTTT	CASSPSGGEGVAFF
TRBD2	TRBV6-1	.	TRBJ2-7	TGTGCCAGCAGTCGACTAGCCGACTACGAGCAGTACTTC	CASSRLADYEQYF
.	TRBV28	.	TRBJ2-1	TGTGCCAGCAGTTTACTTAGCGGCAATGAGCAGTTCTTC	CASSLLSGNEQFF
.	TRBV12-5	.	TRBJ2-3	TGTGCTAGTGGTTCGGGCACTCGGGCGAGTAATACAGATACGCAGTATTTT	CASGSGTRASNTDTQYF
.	TRBV7-9	.	TRBJ2-5	TGTGCCAGCAGCTTAGTTAGCGGAGAGACCCAGTACTTC	CASSLVSGETQYF
.	TRBV18	few	TRBJ2-7	TGTGCCAGCTCATCGGAGGACGAGCAGTACTTC	CASSSEDEQYF
TRBD1	TRBV11-2	.	TRBJ1-1	TGTGCCAGCAGCTTTACAGGGGGCGTCCGTGAAGCTTTCTTT	CASSFTGGVREAFF
TRBD2	TRBV6-5	.	TRBJ2-7	TGTGCCAGCAGTTACGCCGGACTAGCGGGAGGGGTGGTGCACTTC	CASSYAGLAGGVVHF
TRBD2	TRBV4-3	.	TRBJ2-2	TGCGCCAGCAGCCCGGGACTATCGAACACCGGGGAGCTGTTTTTT	CASSPGLSNTGELFF
.	TRBV21-1	.	TRBJ2-7	TGTGCCAGCAGAAAGGGACTAGCTTTCGAGCAGTACTTC	CASRKGLAFEQYF
.	TRBV5-4	once	TRBJ2-5	TGTGCCAGCAGCTTGGCGGCAGGGCGTCAAGAGACCCAGTACTTC	CASSLAAGRQETQYF
.	TRBV5-5	.	TRBJ2-6	TGTGCCAGCAGCTTCCTCCCCTCTGGGGCCAACGTCCTGACTTTC	CASSFLPSGANVLTF
TRBD2	TRBV5-1	.	TRBJ2-1	TGCGCCAGCAGCTTGGGGTCTAGCGGGAGTGGATATGAGCAGTTCTTC	CASSLGSSGSGYEQFF
.	TRBV5-1	.	TRBJ1-1	TGCGCCAGCAGCTTGGGCCCAGGAGGGGGAGCTTTCTTT	CASSLGPGGGAFF
.	TRBV5-1	.	TRBJ1-1	TGCGCCAGCAGCTTCGGGGCCCCCGGGTACACTGAAGCTTTCTTT	CASSFGAPGYTEAFF
TRBD2	TRBV28	.	TRBJ2-3	TGTGCCAGCAGTGGTAGCGGGAGCAACGCAGATACGCAGTATTTT	CASSGSGSNADTQYF
TRBD1	TRBV2	.	TRBJ1-3	TGTGCCAGCAGTGATCGGACAGGGGGAAACACCATATATTTT	CASSDRTGGNTIYF
.	TRBV14	.	TRBJ2-7	TGTGCCAGCAGCCAAAAAAGGGGAACTCCCATGGGCGAGCAGTACTTC	CASSQKRGTPMGEQYF
.	TRBV6-5	once	TRBJ1-1	TGTGCCAGCAGTCCCCAGGGACAGAACACTGAAGCTTTCTTT	CASSPQGQNTEAFF
TRBD1	TRBV11-2	once	TRBJ2-7	TGTGCCAGCAGCCCAATTCTTGCAGGGGGCTACGAGCAGTACTTC	CASSPILAGGYEQYF
.	TRBV7-8	.	TRBJ2-7	TGTGCCAGCAGCTTTTCCTTGGGCACACCGCCCCGCGAGCAGTACTTC	CASSFSLGTPPREQYF
.	TRBV7-2	.	TRBJ2-1	TGTGCCAGCAGCCGCCAAGGGATTGGGGTCAATGAGCAGTTCTTC	CASSRQGIGVNEQFF
TRBD1	TRBV7-8	.	TRBJ2-2	TGTGCCAGCAGCTTAGGGACAGGGTTCACCGGGGAGCTGTTTTTT	CASSLGTGFTGELFF
.	TRBV7-2	.	TRBJ2-5	TGTGCCAGCAGCTCAACCGCCCGACAAGAGACCCAGTACTTC	CASSSTARQETQYF
.	TRBV19	.	TRBJ1-2	TGTGCCAGTAGGGACAGTTACTATGGCTACACCTTC	CASRDSYYGYTF
TRBD1	TRBV28	.	TRBJ1-3	TGTGCCAGCACCTCGACAGGGGCGCGGGGAAACACCATATATTTT	CASTSTGARGNTIYF
.	TRBV5-1	once	TRBJ1-1	TGCGCCAGCAGCCCCCAGAGGAGAGTCACTGAAGCTTTCTTT	CASSPQRRVTEAFF
TRBD2	TRBV2	.	TRBJ2-5	TGTGCCAGCAGAGGACTAGCTGGGGGGGGGACCCAGTACTTC	CASRGLAGGGTQYF
.	TRBV30	few	TRBJ1-1	TGTGCCTGGTTAACAACCCGGAGGTACACTGAAGCTTTCTTT	CAWLTTRRYTEAFF
TRBD1	TRBV5-1	.	TRBJ2-3	TGCGCCAGCAGCTTGACGCGGACAGGGGGCCCAGATACGCAGTATTTT	CASSLTRTGGPDTQYF
TRBD1	TRBV7-9	.	TRBJ1-4	TGTGCCAGCAGCTTTTCACAGGGGGCCAATGAAAAACTGTTTTTT	CASSFSQGANEKLFF
.	TRBV7-8	.	TRBJ1-3	TGTGCCAGCAGCCCAGGGACGGCACTTGCGGGAAACACCATATATTTT	CASSPGTALAGNTIYF
.	TRBV11-3	.	TRBJ2-5	TGTGCCAGCAGCTTACGATTGGGGCAGCAAGAGACCCAGTACTTC	CASSLRLGQQETQYF
.	TRBV27	.	TRBJ2-7	TGTGCCAGCAGTTTGACAGCTTTAGTCTACGAGCAGTACTTC	CASSLTALVYEQYF
.	TRBV30	.	TRBJ1-2	TGTGCCTGGAGTCCCAGGGAAGGCTACACCTTC	CAWSPREGYTF
.	TRBV19	.	TRBJ1-5	TGTGCCAGTAGTATGACAGCCAGCAATCAGCCCCAGCATTTT	CASSMTASNQPQHF
.	TRBV2	once	TRBJ1-5	TGTGCCAGCAGTGAGCGGGGGGCTGAGCCCCAGCATTTT	CASSERGAEPQHF
.	TRBV5-1	.	TRBJ2-6	TGCGCCAGCAGCGCGGGACTTCTAAACTCTGGGGCCAACGTCCTGACTTTC	CASSAGLLNSGANVLTF
.	TRBV6-1	.	TRBJ2-1	TGTGCCAGCAGTGAACTAGCTGTTGAGCAGTTCTTC	CASSELAVEQFF
.	TRBV5-4	.	TRBJ1-2	TGTGCCAGCAGGCCACAGGGACTCGATGGCTACACCTTC	CASRPQGLDGYTF
TRBD1	TRBV19	.	TRBJ2-7	TGTGCCAGTAGCCAACCGGGACAGGGGGCAGGCGAGCAGTACTTC	CASSQPGQGAGEQYF
.	TRBV7-3	.	TRBJ2-5	TGTGCCAGCGCGGGACTCCCCCGAGAGACCCAGTACTTC	CASAGLPRETQYF
.	TRBV5-5	many	TRBJ1-2	TGTGCCAGCAGCTTGGGGGATAACTATGGCTACACCTTC	CASSLGDNYGYTF
.	TRBV9	.	TRBJ2-5	TGTGCCAGCAGCGTAGGGAATACCGGGGAGACCCAGTACTTC	CASSVGNTGETQYF
TRBD1	TRBV2	.	TRBJ1-2	TGTGCCAGCAGAAAAACTGGGACAGCTTATGGCTACACCTTC	CASRKTGTAYGYTF